These 29 T cell receptor beta chains came from one sample sequenced in a study of blood T cells in healthy people across ages. A J-beta primer mix and a sample-barcoded 5' primer were used in a second PCR of about 7 to 12 cycles. TCRdb independently ran MiXCR on the 5' RACE reads; one entry per CDR3 protein. The sample lists under 850,000 distinct CDR3 sequences, around 36% occurring once. Sequenced input: blood. Every receptor here comes from a man younger than 35 in good health.

The genes are TRBV12-3 or TRBV12-4 and TRBJ1-1; D not certain. This CDR3 is built from 17 residues. The V end lost 5 bases, the J end lost 6 bases, and 25 bases lay between the germline ends. CDR3 sequence: CASSPGPDFPANPEAFF. Written as DNA, the CDR3 is TGTGCCAGCAGTCCAGGACCCGATTTTCCTGCAAACCCTGAAGCTTTCTTT.

Concerning this clonotype itself: The germline gene is not matched at one end of the junction; a read error may be the cause. The chain has TRBV18 and TRBJ1-6; tentative D call: TRBD1 (5 bases). CDR3 length equals 14 residues. The germline V gene has CDR1 KGHSH and CDR2 LQKENI. The CDR3 here is CASSPGTSHSPHHF. The CDR3 nucleotides read TGTGCCAGCTCACCCGGGACGTCTCATTCACCCCACCACTTT.

A note on this clonotype: Germline is not matched at one junction end, which may reflect a read error. This chain connects TRBV12-3 or TRBV12-4 to TRBJ2-1; 7 bases line up with TRBD2. The CDR3 covers 15 residues. The CDR3 nucleotides are TGTGTCAGCTCATCCCCGGGGGGTAGGTACAATGAGCAGTTCTTC. Translated: CVSSSPGGRYNEQFF.

There are many counts of this clonotype. The chain joins TRBV20-1 to TRBJ1-2; D is undetermined. The germline V and J ends were trimmed by 0 bases and 2 bases, with 7 bases remaining between them. CDR1 is DFQATT, CDR2 SNEGSKA, per germline (reference sequence). The CDR3 extends over 13 amino acids. CDR3 in DNA: TGCAGTGCTAGAGATCAGAACAACTATGGCTACACCTTC. Encoded protein: CSARDQNNYGYTF.

This clonotype was found a few times. This chain uses TRBV6-5 with TRBJ1-6; 8 positions agree with TRBD1. Germline values: CDR1 MNHEY, CDR2 SVGAGI. V trimming: 6 bases; J trimming: 9 bases; junction bases outside the gene matches: 7. There are 14 residues in the CDR3. DNA for the CDR3: TGTGCCAGCAGCCCCCGGGACAGGCCTTCACCCCTCCACTTT. Its protein product is CASSPRDRPSPLHF.

This clonotype was seen only a few times. This rearrangement joins TRBV10-3 to TRBJ1-1, with 9 bases matching TRBD1. The CDR3 consists of 15 residues. V lost 3 bases to trimming and J lost 0 bases; unmatched junction nucleotides: 2. CDR1 and CDR2 from the germline V gene are ENHRY and SYGVKD. In DNA form, the CDR3 reads TGTGCCATCAGTGAAGGACAGGGGCTGAACACTGAAGCTTTCTTT. Protein sequence: CAISEGQGLNTEAFF.

The V call is TRBV6-5, the J call TRBJ2-3; tentative D call: TRBD1 (6 bases). The V end was cut by 0 bases, the J end by 0 bases, with 13 bases between. The CDR3 contains 17 residues. Per the germline V gene, CDR1 is MNHEY and CDR2 is SVGAGI. The CDR3 sequence is CASSYSLTGKSTDTQYF. DNA of the CDR3: TGTGCCAGCAGTTACTCGCTTACAGGGAAAAGCACAGATACGCAGTATTTT.

This clonotype was observed a few times. The chain carries TRBV6-2 or TRBV6-3 and TRBJ1-2; D gene uncertain. V was pared by 6 bases and J by 5 bases, with 16 bases between. The CDR3 covers 14 residues. Germline loops: CDR1 MNHEY, CDR2 SVGEGT. CDR3 protein: CASREDRATYGYTF. CDR3 nucleotides: TGTGCCAGCAGAGAAGACCGAGCAACTTATGGCTACACCTTC.

This chain connects TRBV3-1 to TRBJ2-5; TRBD1 matches at 8 bases. V shed 4 bases, J shed 9 bases, and the junction held 10 bases outside the gene matches. The germline gives CDR1 LGHDT, CDR2 YNNKEL (reference sequence). The CDR3 length is 14 residues. The CDR3 DNA follows: TGTGCCAGCAGCCTAGGACAGGGCGAGAGGGCCCAGTACTTC. Translated, it gives CASSLGQGERAQYF.

At least ten counts were recorded for this clonotype. The chain uses TRBV20-1 and TRBJ1-5, with TRBD1 matching over 7 bases. Trimming took 6 bases from V and 0 from J; bases not matched to a gene: 5. The CDR3 spans 14 residues. Germline assignment: CDR1 DFQATT and CDR2 SNEGSKA (reference sequence). CDR3 sequence reads: CSATGTDSNQPQHF. CDR3 sequence (DNA): TGCAGTGCGACGGGGACAGATAGCAATCAGCCCCAGCATTTT.

This clonotype was recorded once. The chain combines TRBV11-2 with TRBJ2-3; D is perhaps TRBD1 or TRBD2 (5 bases each). Germline loops: CDR1 SGHAT, CDR2 FQNNGV. The CDR3 has 17 amino acids. The germline V and J ends were trimmed by 4 bases and 3 bases, with 20 bases remaining between them. CDR3 in amino acids: CASSSSGRVPRTDTQYF. The CDR3 bases are TGTGCCAGCAGCTCGTCGGGGCGAGTCCCCAGGACAGATACGCAGTATTTT.

This clonotype has a count of ten or more. The genes are TRBV5-1 and TRBJ1-4; D gene unclear. Germline V gene data show CDR1 as SGHRS and CDR2 as YFSETQ. This CDR3 region has 14 residues. V was cut by 0 bases and J by 5 bases, with 8 bases left in between. The CDR3 DNA sequence: TGCGCCAGCAGCTTGGACAGCTACAATGAAAAACTGTTTTTT. It specifies CASSLDSYNEKLFF.

This clonotype was detected only once. V usage is TRBV10-3 and J usage is TRBJ1-5; the match to TRBD1 covers 7 bases. Germline V gene sequence: CDR1 ENHRY, CDR2 SYGVKD. This CDR3 is 13 amino acids long. With V trimmed by 6 bases and J by 6 bases, 5 bases remained unmatched. The CDR3 nucleotides are TGTGCCATCAGCCCACAGGGGATTCAGCCCCAGCATTTT. Translation gives CAISPQGIQPQHF.

This clonotype was recorded once. This sequence may be a read error, since a much larger clone differs from it by one base. The V and J genes are TRBV4-3 and TRBJ1-2, with 10 bases that match TRBD1. Germline values: CDR1 LGHNA, CDR2 YSLEER. This CDR3 is 17 amino acids long. CDR3 loop: CASSQDQGTGVLYGHTF. CDR3 DNA sequence: TGCGCCAGCAGCCAAGATCAGGGGACAGGGGTGCTCTATGGCCACACCTTC.

In its sample, this clonotype was seen a few times. CDR3 protein: CASSELQGETQYF. CDR3 in DNA: TGTGCCAGCAGCGAACTACAGGGGGAGACCCAGTACTTC. The V and J genes are TRBV7-3 and TRBJ2-5; 7 bases agree with TRBD1. V dropped 5 bases and J dropped 5; count of bases not matched to a gene: 5. This CDR3 spans 13 amino acids. Germline V CDR1 and CDR2: SGHTA, FQGTGA.

V is TRBV19 and J is TRBJ2-7; D perhaps matches TRBD1 (5 bases). The CDR3 is 15 residues long. From germline, CDR1 is LNHDA and CDR2 SQIVND (reference sequence). Trimming took 0 bases from V and 7 from J, leaving 16 bases between them. The CDR3 here is CASSIDSGFGNEQYF. For the CDR3, the DNA is TGTGCCAGTAGTATAGATTCAGGGTTCGGAAATGAGCAGTACTTC. Based on the CDR3 plus reference TRBV19 and TRBJ2-7, the full variable domain is DGGITQSPKYLFRKEGQNVTLSCEQNLNHDAMYWYRQDPGQGLRLIYYSQIVNDFQKGDIAEGYSVSREKKESFPLTVTSAQKNPTAFYLCASSIDSGFGNEQYFGPGTRLTVT.

This clonotype has just a few counts. Here the CDR3 DNA reads TGTGCCAGCAGCGCGGGCAGGAATGGCTACACCTTC. Its protein product is CASSAGRNGYTF. This chain joins TRBV5-6 and TRBJ1-2, with unresolved D. V was cut by 4 bases and J by 6 bases, with 10 bases left in between. CDR1 is SGHDT and CDR2 is YYEEEE in the germline V gene. The CDR3 length is 12 residues.

This clonotype occurred a few times. The chain is built from TRBV12-3 or TRBV12-4 and TRBJ1-1; D gene uncertain. V was shortened by 7 bases and J by 1 base, with 13 bases between the two germline ends. CDR3 length: 14 amino acids. CDR3: CASTAETPNTEAFF. CDR3 coding DNA: TGTGCCAGCACCGCTGAGACACCGAACACTGAAGCTTTCTTT.

There are a few counts of this clonotype. V is TRBV2 and J is TRBJ2-1; D is undetermined. V lost 1 base, J lost 14 bases, and 15 bases lay in between. Germline assignment: CDR1 SNHLY and CDR2 FYNNEI. This CDR3 has 13 residues. CDR3 residues: CASSEGTPKEEFF. CDR3 DNA sequence: TGTGCCAGCAGTGAAGGGACGCCCAAAGAGGAGTTCTTC.

V and J are TRBV12-3 or TRBV12-4 and TRBJ2-1; D may be TRBD2 (6 bases). The CDR3 runs 14 residues. V was pared by 6 bases and J by 7 bases, with 16 bases between. This CDR3 is CASRKAGGRNEQFF. The DNA of the CDR3 is TGTGCCAGCAGGAAAGCAGGAGGGAGGAATGAGCAGTTCTTC.

As for this clonotype: This may stem from a read error, because a much larger clone lies one nucleotide away. V usage is TRBV20-1 and J usage is TRBJ2-5, with 9 bases lining up with TRBD2. The J call is uncertain, as TRBJ2-1 better fits the DNA end. CDR1 and CDR2 (germline): DFQATT, SNEGSKA (reference sequence). The CDR3 totals 14 residues. The CDR3: CSATLAGTQETQFF. The CDR3 nucleotides are TGCAGTGCTACCCTAGCGGGGACCCAAGAGACCCAGTTCTTC.

This clonotype was counted at least ten times. The chain carries TRBV2 and TRBJ1-6; the match to TRBD1 covers 7 bases. The V gene end was trimmed by 8 bases and the J gene end by 3 bases; junction bases not matched to a gene: 1. The V gene's germline CDR1 is SNHLY and CDR2 FYNNEI. The CDR3 spans 13 residues. CDR3 in amino acids: CASGTDYNSPLHF. CDR3 sequence (DNA): TGTGCCAGCGGGACAGACTATAATTCACCCCTCCACTTT. The whole variable domain, remainder taken from reference TRBV2 and TRBJ1-6, is EPEVTQTPSHQVTQMGQEVILRCVPISNHLYFYWYRQILGQKVEFLVSFYNNEISEKSEIFDDQFSVERPDGSNFTLKIRSTKLEDSAMYFCASGTDYNSPLHFGNGTRLTVT.

Here the CDR3 DNA reads TGCAGTGCTAGGACTCTCGGGAATGAGCAGTTCTTC. It encodes CSARTLGNEQFF. The V call is TRBV20-1, the J call TRBJ2-1; D ambiguous. This CDR3 is built from 12 residues. The V gene's germline CDR1 is DFQATT and CDR2 SNEGSKA (reference sequence). Trimming stripped 3 bases from V and 7 bases from J, with 10 bases between.

This clonotype was found once. The chain carries TRBV29-1 and TRBJ2-4; D ambiguous. Gene TRBJ2-7 matches the end of the DNA better, so the J call may be wrong. This CDR3 is built from 12 residues. CDR1 is SQVTM and CDR2 is ANQGSEA in the germline V gene. DNA of the CDR3: TGCAGCGTTGAACACTCGGCCTACGAGCAGTACTTC. Translation gives CSVEHSAYEQYF.

V and J are TRBV10-3 and TRBJ2-7; weak D call: TRBD2 (6 bases). The DNA end favors TRBJ2-5, so the J call may be wrong. The V gene's germline CDR1 is ENHRY and CDR2 SYGVKD. This CDR3 has 15 amino acids. CDR3 sequence: CAISESAEGGETQYF. For the CDR3, the DNA is TGTGCCATCAGTGAGTCAGCGGAGGGTGGGGAGACCCAGTACTTC.

The rearrangement uses TRBV7-9 and TRBJ2-5; perhaps TRBD2 as D (6 bases). The J call may be faulty, since TRBJ2-7 better matches the DNA end. This CDR3 spans 14 amino acids. In germline, CDR1 is SEHNR, CDR2 FQNEAQ (reference sequence). CDR3: CASSPNRERYEQYF. In DNA form, the CDR3 reads TGTGCCAGCAGCCCTAATCGGGAGCGGTACGAGCAGTACTTC.

This clonotype was counted ten times or more. The V call is TRBV12-3 or TRBV12-4, the J call TRBJ1-2; 11 nucleotides agree with TRBD1. The CDR3 loop spans 14 amino acids. With 8 bases clipped from V and 7 bases from J, the junction kept 9 bases outside the gene matches. In DNA form, the CDR3 reads TGTGCCAGCCCGACGGACAGGGGGCTGGGTGGCTACACCTTC. Translation: CASPTDRGLGGYTF.

Details on this clonotype: Just one base apart from a much larger clone, this may be a read error. This chain uses TRBV7-9 with TRBJ2-7, with TRBD2 identical over 9 bases. J gave up 7 bases and V 2 bases, and 12 bases lay outside the gene matches. The CDR3 loop spans 16 amino acids. Germline CDR1 SEHNR, CDR2 FQNEAQ (reference sequence). In DNA form, the CDR3 reads TGTGCCAGCAGCTTAAATAGCGGGGGACGCAACAATGAGCAGTACTTC. Residues: CASSLNSGGRNNEQYF.

At least ten counts were recorded for this clonotype. The chain couples TRBV7-2 to TRBJ2-3; 8 bases are shared with TRBD2. Trimming at V came to 0 bases and at J to 2 bases, leaving 4 bases not matched to a gene. The CDR3 is made up of 16 amino acids. Germline values: CDR1 SGHTA, CDR2 FQGNSA. The CDR3 spells CASSLALAGVTDTQYF. The DNA of the CDR3 is TGTGCCAGCAGCTTAGCGCTAGCGGGCGTCACAGATACGCAGTATTTT.